One sample yielded the 18 T cell receptor beta chains listed below, sequenced in a study of high-grade serous ovarian cancer treatment subgroups. Tumor tissue was taken before any definitive surgery or chemotherapy was given. Method: immunoSEQ multiplex PCR; TCRdb's copy keeps in-frame clones and lacks some. The sample shows about 980 clones, approximately 70% of them seen only once. Sequences were obtained from tumor tissue. The receptors stem from a human donor with high-grade serous ovarian cancer.

This clone has only a few counts. The gene calls are TRBV7-6 and TRBJ2-6; D remains unclear. CDR1 and CDR2 from the germline V gene are SGHVS and FNYEAQ. V lost 1 base, J lost 11 bases, and 15 bases lay in between. This CDR3 has 15 amino acids. CDR3 sequence (DNA): TGTGCCAGCAGCTTAGGCCGCAGTTTGGTCGACGTCCTGACTTTC. Protein sequence: CASSLGRSLVDVLTF.

V gene TRBV27 combines with J gene TRBJ1-6; maybe TRBD1 (5 bases). Germline lookup yields CDR1 MNHEY and CDR2 SMNVEV (reference sequence). The CDR3 loop spans 14 amino acids. V lost 3 bases and J lost 10, with 13 bases in between. This CDR3 reads CASSFRQGGSPLHF. Written as DNA, the CDR3 is TGTGCCAGCAGTTTCAGGCAGGGAGGGTCACCCCTCCACTTT.

The rearrangement links TRBV7-6 to TRBJ2-2, with D perhaps matching TRBD1 or TRBD2 (5 bases each). Trimming removed 4 bases from V and 3 bases from J, with 18 bases in between. Germline loops: CDR1 SGHVS, CDR2 FNYEAQ. This CDR3 contains 17 residues. This CDR3 reads CASSSSGQRGDTGELFF. DNA for the CDR3: TGTGCCAGCAGCTCAAGCGGTCAAAGAGGGGACACCGGGGAGCTGTTTTTT. Based on the CDR3 plus reference TRBV7-6 and TRBJ2-2, the full variable domain is GAGVSQSPRYKVTKRGQDVALRCDPISGHVSLYWYRQALGQGPEFLTYFNYEAQQDKSGLPNDRFSAERPEGSISTLTIQRTEQRDSAMYRCASSSSGQRGDTGELFFGEGSRLTVL.

The sample holds a few counts of this clone. The gene calls are TRBV7-6 and TRBJ1-1; the match to TRBD1 covers 12 bases. J was trimmed by 1 base and V by 5 bases; bases with no gene match: 8. Germline lookup yields CDR1 SGHVS and CDR2 FNYEAQ. The CDR3 totals 17 residues. The CDR3 region is CASSPTGQGAWNTEAFF. For the CDR3, the DNA is TGTGCCAGCAGCCCTACGGGACAGGGGGCTTGGAACACTGAAGCTTTCTTT.

This clone was recorded a few times. The chain has TRBV18 and TRBJ1-1; D is possibly TRBD1 (5 bases). The germline V and J ends were trimmed by 1 base and 0 bases, with 12 bases remaining between them. The CDR3 totals 16 residues. Germline CDR1 reads KGHSH; CDR2 reads LQKENI. The CDR3: CASSPLPGGVNTEAFF. The CDR3 DNA reads as TGTGCCAGCTCACCACTACCCGGAGGGGTGAACACTGAAGCTTTCTTT.

The V call is TRBV4-1, the J call TRBJ1-1; D ambiguous. Germline V lookup: CDR1 MGHRA, CDR2 YSYEKL. V lost 4 bases to trimming and J lost 8 bases, with 11 bases between them. This CDR3 has 12 residues. The CDR3 DNA is TGCGCCAGCAGCCCCGGGTCAGGAGAAGCTTTCTTT. Its translation: CASSPGSGEAFF.

The genes are TRBV5-1 and TRBJ1-1, with D perhaps matching TRBD1 (5 bases). The CDR3 has 14 residues. Per germline, CDR1 SGHRS and CDR2 YFSETQ. Trimming stripped 0 bases from V and 3 bases from J, with 9 bases between. For the CDR3, the DNA is TGCGCCAGCAGCTTGGTGGGGGGGTACACTGAAGCTTTCTTT. It translates to CASSLVGGYTEAFF.

The V gene is TRBV19, the J gene TRBJ2-7, with 9 bases that match TRBD2. Germline CDR1 LNHDA, CDR2 SQIVND (reference sequence). V dropped 4 bases and J dropped 6; count of bases not matched to a gene: 7. The length of the CDR3 is 14 residues. The CDR3 is CASSNAAGGTEQYF. CDR3 DNA sequence: TGTGCCAGTAGTAATGCAGCGGGAGGAACCGAGCAGTACTTC.

V gene TRBV7-9 combines with J gene TRBJ1-3, with a weak D call TRBD1 (6 bases). Germline V lookup: CDR1 SEHNR, CDR2 FQNEAQ (reference sequence). Trimming removed 5 bases at V and 7 bases at J, with 12 bases between. The CDR3 extends over 13 amino acids. The CDR3 loop reads CASSPTGPNTIYF. Written as DNA, the CDR3 is TGTGCCAGCAGCCCAACAGGGCCGAACACCATATATTTT.

The V call is TRBV5-4, the J call TRBJ2-2; possibly TRBD1 for D (6 bases). Germline V lookup: CDR1 SGHNT, CDR2 YYREEE (reference sequence). Between the trimmed V and J ends, which lost 0 bases and 4 bases, there was a span of 13 bases. This CDR3 contains 16 residues. The DNA of the CDR3 is TGTGCCAGCAGCTTGGCGACAGGCGCGGGCACCGGGGAGCTGTTTTTT. Protein: CASSLATGAGTGELFF.

This rearrangement joins TRBV19 to TRBJ1-2; D uncertain. Germline-derived CDR1 and CDR2 are LNHDA and SQIVND (reference sequence). This CDR3 comprises 12 residues. V lost 3 bases and J 5 bases, leaving 7 bases between the germline ends. The CDR3 DNA is TGTGCCAGTAGTATTTCGGTATATGGCTACACCTTC. Translation gives CASSISVYGYTF.

The CDR3 is CASTGGVETQYF. The CDR3 nucleotides read TGTGCCAGCACTGGCGGGGTGGAGACCCAGTACTTC. V is TRBV11-1 and J is TRBJ2-5, with D maybe TRBD2 (6 bases). CDR3 length: 12 amino acids. The germline V and J ends were trimmed by 7 bases and 5 bases, with 11 bases remaining between them. Germline loops: CDR1 SGHAT, CDR2 FQDESV (reference sequence).

The gene calls are TRBV6-1 and TRBJ1-6; D call uncertain. The CDR3 sequence is 13 residues long. V was shortened by 8 bases and J by 8 bases, with 13 bases between the two germline ends. Germline CDR1 and CDR2: MNHNS and SASEGT. CDR3 DNA: TGTGCCAGCGGGGAAGGGTTGGATTCACCCCTCCACTTT. It is translated as CASGEGLDSPLHF.

The chain joins TRBV23-1 to TRBJ2-1, with a tentative D call TRBD2 (7 bases). TRBV23-1 is an ORF, and what it does is uncertain. With 0 bases removed from V and 2 bases from J, the gap between germline ends came to 8 bases. CDR3 length: 15 amino acids. The DNA for the CDR3 is TGCGCCAGCAGTCAATCAGGGGGGGCCTACAATGAGCAGTTCTTC. Its translation is CASSQSGGAYNEQFF.

The rearrangement links TRBV5-1 to TRBJ1-2, with TRBD1 matching over 10 bases. The CDR3 extends over 18 amino acids. The germline V gene encodes CDR1 SGHRS and CDR2 YFSETQ. With 0 bases clipped from V and 8 bases from J, the junction kept 16 bases outside the gene matches. The CDR3 region is CASSLASPPRQGAEGYTF. CDR3 coding DNA: TGCGCCAGCAGCTTGGCCTCCCCTCCAAGACAGGGGGCCGAAGGCTACACCTTC.

This clone was counted a single time. This chain connects TRBV4-1 to TRBJ1-3; D gene unclear. Germline V gene data show CDR1 as MGHRA and CDR2 as YSYEKL. The CDR3 is 15 amino acids. The ends were cut back, 1 base at V and 7 bases at J, with 14 bases in the middle. The CDR3 bases are TGCGCCAGCAGCCAAGGTTTAGTGGGGTTTAACACCATATATTTT. This sequence encodes CASSQGLVGFNTIYF.

The rearrangement links TRBV6-5 to TRBJ1-1; the match to TRBD1 covers 7 bases. V shed 7 bases, J shed 6 bases, and the junction held 11 bases outside the gene matches. Germline V lookup: CDR1 MNHEY, CDR2 SVGAGI. The CDR3 contains 14 residues. The CDR3 protein is CASTQQGFVSEAFF. For the CDR3, the DNA is TGTGCCAGCACCCAACAGGGGTTCGTGTCTGAAGCTTTCTTT.

This clone is deemed large. The genes are TRBV25-1 and TRBJ2-1; D not resolved. CDR3 size: 13 residues. Trimming cost V 4 bases and J 5 bases, with 9 bases left between them. Per germline, CDR1 MGHDK and CDR2 SYGVNS. In DNA, the CDR3 is TGTGCCAGCAGTGCCGAACTGAACAATGAGCAGTTCTTC. Encoded protein: CASSAELNNEQFF.